The entry that follows covers one T cell receptor (beta chain) sequence. Authors' methods: Cell counts per sample came from amplifying reference gene primers. Libraries were prepared by immunoSEQ multiplex PCR; TCRdb keeps only in-frame clonotypes and omits some of them. That table is the source of V, J and clone size, and D and trimming were worked out from the DNA. The top ten clones hold over 9.5% of a sample with around 80,000 clones, around 80% of them seen once. This sample is drawn from a study of blood T cell repertoires in COVID-19. About the study: Some COVID-19 samples were acute and others convalescent; all came from the United States, Italy and Spain. T cells, B-cell-depleted T cells, or PBMCs supplied cDNA or gDNA.

This CDR3 spans 14 amino acids. Between the trimmed V and J ends, which lost 7 bases and 0 bases, there was a span of 10 bases. Germline V gives CDR1 SGHTA, CDR2 FQGNSA. The chain uses TRBV7-2 and TRBJ1-3; TRBD1 is a possible D gene (5 bases). This clonotype was obtained from a man aged 55 to 70 with acute or convalescent COVID-19. Source material: peripheral blood. CDR3 nucleotides: TGTGCCAGCACCGGGGGAGGCTCTGGAAACACCATATATTTT. Translated: CASTGGGSGNTIYF.